The 5 T cell receptor beta chains reported below all come from one sample, sequenced in a study of Graves' ophthalmopathy and Graves' hyperthyroidism (dated by TCRdb to 2016 to 2018). Sequencing instrument: Illumina HiSeq 2000. For repertoire sequencing, the TCR beta CDR3 regions were amplified from RNA transcripts. The first round was an RT-PCR using HTBI primers with the Qiagen OneStep RT-PCR kit, and this first round was followed by a second-round multiplex PCR, then size selection and purification. Through fastp at Q25 and MiXCR, TCRdb rebuilt clones from the public reads, retaining in-frame beta chains. Rows merge per CDR3 protein into single entries with the most common DNA and genes. In all, the sample holds approximately 150,000 distinct CDR3 sequences, and 39% of those were seen once. Of the sample, approximately 8.9% is held by the ten largest clones. Input material: peripheral blood. The receptors stem from a man younger than 40 with Graves' ophthalmopathy. Donor details come from another sample of the same person, matched by shared clones.

This clonotype was recorded at least ten times. V is TRBV5-4 and J is TRBJ2-5; possible D gene TRBD2, 5 bases. V shed 3 bases and J shed 5 bases, with 5 bases lying between them. The CDR3 is 11 residues long. CDR1 and CDR2 (germline): SGHNT, YYREEE (reference sequence). The CDR3 spells CASSWEETQYF. The CDR3 DNA reads TGTGCCAGCAGCTGGGAGGAGACCCAGTACTTC.

This clonotype was seen ten or more times. The genes are TRBV19 and TRBJ2-5; D gene uncertain. Between the trimmed V and J ends, which lost 2 bases and 5 bases, there was a span of 9 bases. The CDR3 sequence is 13 residues long. The V gene's germline CDR1 is LNHDA and CDR2 SQIVND (reference sequence). CDR3 amino acids: CASSITSRETQYF. The CDR3 bases are TGTGCCAGTAGTATAACCAGCCGGGAGACCCAGTACTTC.

This clonotype appeared many times. The chain carries TRBV28 and TRBJ2-7, with D maybe TRBD1 (6 bases). Trimming shortened V by 8 bases and J by 3 bases, and 17 bases separated the two germline ends. The CDR3 runs to 14 residues. The germline CDR1 and CDR2 sequences are MDHEN and SYDVKM. CDR3 sequence: CASGATGPYYEQYF. CDR3 DNA sequence: TGTGCCAGCGGTGCGACAGGTCCTTACTACGAGCAGTACTTC.

This clonotype has at least ten counts. This chain joins TRBV6-5 and TRBJ2-7; 7 nucleotides match TRBD1. Germline trimming cut 4 bases from V and 4 bases from J; bases unmatched to any gene: 4. This CDR3 region has 13 residues. Per germline, CDR1 MNHEY and CDR2 SVGAGI. The CDR3 reads CASSWSRGYEQYF. The DNA for the CDR3 is TGTGCCAGCAGTTGGTCCAGGGGGTACGAGCAGTACTTC.

At least ten counts were recorded for this clonotype. The rearrangement uses TRBV12-3 or TRBV12-4 and TRBJ1-5, with 9 bases matching TRBD1. After removal of 4 bases from V and 4 bases from J, the junction contained 5 bases not matched to a gene. The CDR3 is made up of 15 amino acids. The CDR3 DNA follows: TGTGCCAGCAGTTCAGACAGGGGGGAGAATCAGCCCCAGCATTTT. Amino acids: CASSSDRGENQPQHF.